The 23 T cell receptor beta chains below come from one sample, sequenced in a study of OX40 agonist ivuxolimab in advanced cancers. Produced via immunoSEQ multiplex PCR; TCRdb's table is partial and in-frame only. The sample includes 85,000 to 90,000 clones, 80% to 95% of them seen just once. The sequenced sample was CD4+ or CD8+ T cells sorted from blood, obtained in a trial of the OX40 agonist ivuxolimab. These receptors came from an adult with an advanced solid tumor such as melanoma, head and neck, liver or kidney cancer.

The V and J genes are TRBV5-4 and TRBJ2-3, with 9 bases that match TRBD1. Germline values: CDR1 SGHNT, CDR2 YYREEE (reference sequence). Trimming at V came to 9 bases and at J to 0 bases, leaving 5 bases not matched to a gene. The CDR3 runs to 14 residues. The CDR3 DNA reads TGTGCCATGGGACAGGGCCGGAGCACAGATACGCAGTATTTT. Protein: CAMGQGRSTDTQYF.

The rearrangement links TRBV14 to TRBJ2-1; 13 positions match TRBD2. The V and J ends lost 0 bases and 8 bases, in that order; junction bases with no gene match: 10. CDR1 and CDR2 from the germline V gene are SGHDN and FVKESK. The CDR3 has 18 amino acids. The CDR3 loop is CASSQDRTSGRGIHEQFF. In nucleotides, the CDR3 is TGTGCCAGCAGCCAAGATCGGACTAGCGGGAGAGGTATCCATGAGCAGTTCTTC.

The chain uses TRBV5-8 and TRBJ2-1; D is possibly TRBD2 (5 bases). The CDR3 is made up of 11 amino acids. CDR1 and CDR2 from the germline V gene are SGHTS and YDEGEE. V was shortened by 6 bases and J by 10 bases, with 11 bases between the two germline ends. CDR3 region: CASTGVLEQFF. For the CDR3, the DNA is TGTGCCAGCACCGGGGTCTTGGAGCAGTTCTTC.

The V and J genes are TRBV19 and TRBJ1-1, with D uncertain. Germline lookup yields CDR1 LNHDA and CDR2 SQIVND (reference sequence). The ends were cut back, 6 bases at V and 1 base at J, with 9 bases in the middle. This CDR3 contains 13 residues. The CDR3: CASRRRENTEAFF. The CDR3 DNA reads TGTGCCAGTAGGCGACGGGAGAACACTGAAGCTTTCTTT.

The V and J genes are TRBV27 and TRBJ2-1; D may be TRBD2 (6 bases). The CDR3 has 14 amino acids. CDR1 MNHEY and CDR2 SMNVEV come from the germline V gene (reference sequence). The V and J ends lost 6 bases and 7 bases respectively, with 16 bases between them. The CDR3 nucleotides read TGTGCCAGCAGCTCATACGGGAGTGTGAATGAGCAGTTCTTC. It translates to CASSSYGSVNEQFF.

The chain employs TRBV9 and TRBJ2-5; 9 bases align to TRBD1. This CDR3 comprises 14 residues. V lost 3 bases to trimming and J lost 4 bases; unmatched junction nucleotides: 4. CDR1 SGDLS and CDR2 YYNGEE come from the germline V gene. CDR3: CASSEDRGRETQYF. CDR3 DNA: TGTGCCAGCAGCGAAGACAGGGGGAGAGAGACCCAGTACTTC.

The V gene is TRBV18, the J gene TRBJ1-1, with 8 bases identical to TRBD1. Germline-derived CDR1 and CDR2 are KGHSH and LQKENI. V shed 3 bases and J 1 base; nucleotides not matched to a gene: 4. This CDR3 has 15 amino acids. CDR3 bases: TGTGCCAGCTCACCGGGGACAGGCGCGAACACTGAAGCTTTCTTT. Amino acid sequence: CASSPGTGANTEAFF.

V and J are TRBV7-6 and TRBJ2-1; 11 nucleotides match TRBD2. This CDR3 has 17 amino acids. Per the germline V gene, CDR1 is SGHVS and CDR2 is FNYEAQ. Unmatched junction bases numbered 8, after V lost 5 bases and J lost 2 bases. The CDR3 sequence is CASSPMTSGVTYNEQFF. The CDR3 region has the DNA TGTGCCAGCAGCCCAATGACTAGCGGGGTAACCTACAATGAGCAGTTCTTC.

The V call is TRBV6-5, the J call TRBJ2-1; 14 bases line up with TRBD2. The germline V gene has CDR1 MNHEY and CDR2 SVGAGI. V was pared by 2 bases and J by 9 bases, with 3 bases of the junction left unmatched. This CDR3 spans 15 amino acids. CDR3 amino acids: CASSYETSGRGEQFF. CDR3 DNA: TGTGCCAGCAGTTACGAGACTAGCGGGAGGGGTGAGCAGTTCTTC.

The chain couples TRBV7-8 to TRBJ2-7, with 13 bases fitting TRBD2. The CDR3 is 16 amino acids. In germline, CDR1 is SGHVS, CDR2 FQNEAQ. The ends lost 2 bases at V and 4 bases at J; junction bases unmatched: 5. In DNA, the CDR3 is TGTGCCAGCAGCTTAATTCAGGGACTAGCGGGATACGAGCAGTACTTC. It is translated as CASSLIQGLAGYEQYF.

The chain is built from TRBV10-3 and TRBJ2-3; D is unresolved. V shed 10 bases and J shed 0 bases, with 8 bases lying between them. This CDR3 comprises 12 residues. Germline-derived CDR1 and CDR2 are ENHRY and SYGVKD. The CDR3 loop reads CATRTSTDTQYF. DNA for the CDR3: TGTGCCACTAGAACTAGCACAGATACGCAGTATTTT.

With respect to this clone: One junction end disagrees with the germline gene, perhaps due to a read error. Other DNA sequences of this sample code for an identical CDR3. This chain links TRBV11-2 with TRBJ2-3, with D tentatively TRBD2 (6 bases). Germline CDR1 and CDR2: SGHAT and FQNNGV. The CDR3 contains 13 residues. The CDR3: CASSSGLGGTQYF. CDR3 coding DNA: TGTGCCAGCAGCTCTGGACTCGGGGGTACGCAATATTTT. The full variable domain, in which reference TRBV11-2 and TRBJ2-3 provide the parts outside the CDR3, is EAGVAQSPRYKIIEKRQSVAFWCNPISGHATLYWYQQILGQGPKLLIQFQNNGVVDDSQLPKDRFSAERLKGVDSTLKIQPAKLEDSAVYLCASSSGLGGTQYFGPGTRLTVL.

The V gene is TRBV28, the J gene TRBJ2-3; 7 nucleotides agree with TRBD2. Germline-derived CDR1 and CDR2 are MDHEN and SYDVKM. Unmatched junction bases numbered 6, after V lost 3 bases and J lost 0 bases. This CDR3 region has 16 residues. The CDR3 sequence is CASSFGLADSTDTQYF. CDR3 in DNA: TGTGCCAGCAGTTTTGGGCTAGCGGATAGCACAGATACGCAGTATTTT.

This chain uses TRBV6-5 with TRBJ1-1; TRBD1 matches 7 bases. The V gene end was trimmed by 7 bases and the J gene end by 11 bases; junction bases not matched to a gene: 10. Looked up from germline, CDR1 is MNHEY and CDR2 is SVGAGI. This CDR3 has 12 amino acids. The CDR3 nucleotides read TGTGCCAGCACCGATACAGGGGTGAGGGCTTTCTTT. This translates into CASTDTGVRAFF.

The chain has TRBV27 and TRBJ2-1; 8 nucleotides agree with TRBD1. After removal of 5 bases from V and 0 bases from J, the junction contained 15 bases not matched to a gene. Germline CDR1 and CDR2: MNHEY and SMNVEV (reference sequence). CDR3 length: 19 amino acids. The CDR3 nucleotides read TGTGCCAGCAGTAGACCCGGGACAGGTTCCATCATCTCCTACAATGAGCAGTTCTTC. The encoded protein is CASSRPGTGSIISYNEQFF.

This clone was observed a single time. The CDR3 is CASSDRTSGRRTGELFF. As DNA, the CDR3 is TGCGCCAGCAGTGACCGGACTAGCGGGAGGCGTACCGGGGAGCTGTTTTTT. The chain joins TRBV10-2 to TRBJ2-2; 14 positions agree with TRBD2. V gave up 3 bases and J gave up 5 bases; unmatched junction bases: 5. This CDR3 spans 17 amino acids. The germline CDR1 and CDR2 sequences are WSHSY and SAAADI.

This rearrangement joins TRBV28 to TRBJ2-1, with a weak D call TRBD1 (5 bases). The germline V gene has CDR1 MDHEN and CDR2 SYDVKM. V was cut by 5 bases and J by 6 bases, with 17 bases left in between. This CDR3 comprises 15 residues. CDR3 sequence (DNA): TGTGCCAGCAGTCCCAGACAGCCATCCGCCAATGAGCAGTTCTTC. Protein sequence: CASSPRQPSANEQFF.

The chain links TRBV11-2 to TRBJ2-3, with 10 bases identical to TRBD2. After removal of 7 bases from V and 1 base from J, the junction contained 5 bases not matched to a gene. The germline V gene has CDR1 SGHAT and CDR2 FQNNGV. The CDR3 spans 15 residues. CDR3 nucleotide sequence: TGTGCCAGCACCCGGACTAGCGGAGGCACAGATACGCAGTATTTT. Residues: CASTRTSGGTDTQYF.

A single count supports this clone. The V and J genes are TRBV5-1 and TRBJ1-4, with 7 bases fitting TRBD1. The CDR3 is made up of 16 amino acids. CDR1 and CDR2 from the germline V gene are SGHRS and YFSETQ. Losses at the gene ends were 4 bases for V and 0 bases for J; bases not matched to a gene: 6. In DNA, the CDR3 is TGCGCCAGCAGCCTCGGACAGGCGGCAACTAATGAAAAACTGTTTTTT. As protein: CASSLGQAATNEKLFF.

This chain connects TRBV19 to TRBJ1-5, with D possibly TRBD1 on 5 matching bases. The CDR3 runs to 13 residues. Between the trimmed V and J ends, which lost 6 bases and 4 bases, there was a span of 10 bases. The germline V gene has CDR1 LNHDA and CDR2 SQIVND (reference sequence). CDR3: CASRVGGNQPQHF. In nucleotides, the CDR3 is TGTGCCAGTAGGGTGGGGGGGAATCAGCCCCAGCATTTT.

Comments on this clone: At one of its ends the junction is not consistent with the germline gene, which may arise from a read error. V gene TRBV29-1 combines with J gene TRBJ2-2, with D perhaps matching TRBD2 (5 bases). CDR3 length: 15 residues. Germline CDR1 is SQVTM and CDR2 is ANQGSEA. The CDR3 is CSAATSGEQHRGAVF. The CDR3 DNA sequence: TGCAGCGCCGCGACGTCGGGCGAACAGCACCGGGGAGCTGTTTTT.

The chain employs TRBV27 and TRBJ2-2; 9 nucleotides align to TRBD2. The CDR3 consists of 15 residues. Germline-derived CDR1 and CDR2 are MNHEY and SMNVEV (reference sequence). With V trimmed by 4 bases and J by 7 bases, 7 bases remained unmatched. The DNA of the CDR3 is TGTGCCAGCAGTTCTAGCGGGATGTACGGCGGGGAGCTGTTTTTT. It is translated as CASSSSGMYGGELFF.

The chain recombines TRBV28 with TRBJ1-5; a weak D match, TRBD1 (6 bases). From germline, CDR1 is MDHEN and CDR2 SYDVKM. Deletions cut 5 bases from V and 2 bases from J, with 16 bases between. The CDR3 loop spans 16 amino acids. The CDR3 region has the DNA TGTGCCAGCAGTCCGGGGGGCCAGTCGCGCAATCAGCCCCAGCATTTT. This sequence encodes CASSPGGQSRNQPQHF.